This TCR beta chain comes out of a study of cytomegalovirus exposure and HLA in healthy donors. Study results and limitations: Per a prior analysis, the majority of TCR beta V segments were productive roughly 90% or roughly 30% of the time.

The germline V and J ends were trimmed by 4 bases and 2 bases, with 10 bases remaining between them. The germline V gene has CDR1 GTSNPN and CDR2 SVGIG (reference sequence). This CDR3 has 13 residues. 13 Jbeta primers and 60 Vbeta primers were used for the PCR. The method was immunoSEQ multiplex PCR; TCRdb's version includes in-frame clones alone and lacks a portion of them. This sample has a few hundred thousand clones, with around 80% found just once. Only a few counts were recorded for this clone. Its antigen remains unknown. The clonotype originates from a woman aged 60 to 75 in good health and CMV-seropositive. V usage is TRBV30 and J usage is TRBJ2-3; TRBD1 is a possible D gene (6 bases). Material: PBMCs. This chain's CDR3 is CAWTGTSTDTQYF. For the CDR3, the DNA is TGTGCCTGGACCGGGACATCCACAGATACGCAGTATTTT.